What follows describes a single T cell receptor (beta chain). Its antigen is unidentified. These data come from a study of lymphopenia after photon versus proton radiotherapy. Whole-study findings and limits: Oligoclonal CD8+ Temra expansion after nadir drove photon patients' diversity drop. Survival link was tested only in deceased patients; proton benefit remains a possibility.

CDR1 and CDR2 from the germline V gene are SGHDT and YYEEEE. The CDR3 is 12 residues long. The germline V and J ends were trimmed by 3 bases and 2 bases, with 6 bases remaining between them. The protocol was immunoSEQ multiplex PCR, while the TCRdb copy is restricted to in-frame clones and leaves out a portion. The table has some 20,000 clones, 84% seen once. This receptor was taken from a woman aged 45-60 years with pancreatic cancer. The chain uses TRBV5-6 and TRBJ2-7; no firm D call. Sequences were derived from peripheral blood, sampled from a patient treated with photon-based radiotherapy. CDR3 loop: CASSWQAYEQYF. Here the CDR3 DNA reads TGTGCCAGCAGCTGGCAGGCCTACGAGCAGTACTTC.